A selection of T cell receptor beta chains follows, all from one sample in a study of T cells after posttransplantation cyclophosphamide. Sequenced by immunoSEQ multiplex PCR; TCRdb stores in-frame clones only, minus some. This sample has about 2,800 clones, with around 85% found just once. Sample: CD8+ T cells sorted from PBMCs. All receptors derive from a woman aged 45 to 65 in good health and a related stem cell transplant donor. Each CDR3 is given with its conserved first and last residue. D genes are given only for firm matches. Where a row states a size, it is once, few, many or the class of an expanded clone; other rows omit it.

j_gene | v_gene | d_gene | abundance | CDR3nt | CDR3aa
TRBJ2-3 | TRBV13 | TRBD2 | few | TGTGCCAGCAGCTTGGCCCCTACCTTGGGACTAGCGGGGGCCCAGTCGATCGGAGATACGCAGTATTTT | CASSLAPTLGLAGAQSIGDTQYF
TRBJ2-1 | TRBV27 | TRBD2 | - | TGTGCCAGCAGTTTTGGACTAGCGGGGGCCAGCTACAATGAGCAGTTCTTC | CASSFGLAGASYNEQFF
TRBJ2-5 | TRBV19 | - | - | TGTGCCAGTAGTATATATCGGGAAGAGACCCAGTACTTC | CASSIYREETQYF
TRBJ2-7 | TRBV5-1 | TRBD1 | few | TGCGCCAGCAGCCCCCGCCGGACAGGGTGGTTAAACTACGAGCAGTACTTC | CASSPRRTGWLNYEQYF
TRBJ2-1 | TRBV5-1 | - | - | TGCGCCAGCAGCATGGATGGTCTCATAGCAACCTACAATGAGCAGTTCTTC | CASSMDGLIATYNEQFF
TRBJ2-5 | TRBV4-2 | - | - | TGTGCCAGCAGCCAAGGCGAAGGGGGGGAACGAGAGACCCAGTACTTC | CASSQGEGGERETQYF
TRBJ2-1 | TRBV7-2 | TRBD2 | - | TGTGCCAGCAATCGACTAGCGGGGAGCTCCTACAATGAGCAGTTCTTC | CASNRLAGSSYNEQFF
TRBJ2-1 | TRBV4-1 | - | - | TGCGCCAGCAGCCAAGATCGGCTAGCTGGCGTTGAGCAGTTCTTC | CASSQDRLAGVEQFF
TRBJ2-6 | TRBV19 | - | - | TGTGCCAGTAGTATAGATGAGGGCTCTGGGGCCAACGTCCTGACTTTC | CASSIDEGSGANVLTF
TRBJ2-7 | TRBV5-1 | - | - | TGCGCCAGCAGCCTAGTGCCCCACACCTACGAGCAGTACTTC | CASSLVPHTYEQYF
TRBJ1-1 | TRBV15 | - | - | TGTGCCACCAGCAGAGATAAGGGGGAAAACACTGAAGCTTTCTTT | CATSRDKGENTEAFF
TRBJ2-1 | TRBV7-8 | TRBD2 | - | TGTGCCAGCAGCGATAGCGGGATATTAATCAATGAGCAGTTCTTC | CASSDSGILINEQFF
TRBJ2-7 | TRBV7-9 | - | few | TGTGCCAGCAGCCGGGGGGCTATTCCCTACGAGCAGTACTTC | CASSRGAIPYEQYF
TRBJ2-5 | TRBV10-1 | - | - | TGCGCCAGCAGTGAGTCGGAGAGCCGGACCCAGTACTTC | CASSESESRTQYF
TRBJ2-7 | TRBV27 | TRBD1 | once | TGTGCCAGCAGTGCGACAGGGACGTGGCAGTACTTC | CASSATGTWQYF
TRBJ1-6 | TRBV6-1 | - | - | TGTGCCAGCAGTGAATACAGGGATTCCTATAATTCACCCCTCCACTTT | CASSEYRDSYNSPLHF
TRBJ2-7 | TRBV6-1 | TRBD1 | - | TGTGCCAGCAGTGAAATAGCGGGACAGGGGTCCTACGAGCAGTACTTC | CASSEIAGQGSYEQYF
TRBJ2-4 | TRBV6-5 | TRBD1 | - | TGTGCCAGCAGTTACTCGGGGACAGGGGGGGACATTCAGTACTTC | CASSYSGTGGDIQYF
TRBJ1-6 | TRBV4-1 | - | - | TGCGCCAGCAGCCAAGTTTCGAGGGCTACCGGTTCACCCCTCCACTTT | CASSQVSRATGSPLHF